This T cell receptor (beta chain) was documented in a study of T cells expressing NK-cell markers. In the study overall: Sequencing covered eight donors, seven HCMV-seropositive and one seronegative. General observations from the study: Several donors showed these clonotypes also leading the CD3+CD56-NKG2C+ fraction.

TCRdb processed the 5' RACE reads again and assigns one entry to each CDR3 protein, with no DNA. This sample contains hundreds of thousands of distinct CDR3 sequences. The CDR3 spans 14 residues. Looked up from germline, CDR1 is SGHAT and CDR2 is FQDESV (reference sequence). In the case of this clonotype: What it binds is not known.

What was sequenced was blood T cells: a sorted CD56 or NKG2C T cell subset, CD4+ or CD8+ T cells, or bulk PBMC T cells (not recorded which). The V call is TRBV11-1, the J call TRBJ2-1; checking the TCRdb D call of TRBD2 is not possible without DNA. The sequence derives from a woman aged 18 to 69 in good health. CDR3 in amino acids: CASSLGLAGGPQFF.